This is a list of T cell receptor beta chains from one sample in a study of T cell repertoires in cytomegalovirus infection. MiXCR, applied by TCRdb to the reads, yields one record per CDR3 protein. This repertoire shows roughly 320,000 distinct CDR3 sequences, 8% to 10% found once; its top ten account for around 4.1%. Sequenced sample: PBMCs. The receptors shown here come from a human donor in good health (CMV status not recorded). Some clones in this sample may be carry-over from other donors' samples. CDR3s include the opening cysteine and the closing phenylalanine or tryptophan. D genes are given only for firm matches. Only part of the rows carry a size: once, few, many, or a class if the clone is expanded.

TRBV7-2,TRBD2,TRBJ2-1,many,CASSFTGGGYNEQFF,TGTGCCAGCAGCTTTACGGGAGGAGGCTACAATGAGCAGTTCTTC
TRBV28,TRBD1,TRBJ2-7,many,CASSPGQGGYEQYF,TGTGCCAGCAGTCCCGGACAGGGGGGCTACGAGCAGTACTTC
TRBV12-3/TRBV12-4,TRBD1,TRBJ2-5,many,CASRTLTGTPETQYF,TGTGCCAGCAGAACCCTGACAGGGACGCCGGAGACCCAGTACTTC
TRBV6-1,.,TRBJ1-1,.,CASSEVTWGVTEAFF,TGTGCCAGCAGTGAAGTGACTTGGGGGGTCACTGAAGCTTTCTTT
TRBV20-1,TRBD2,TRBJ2-5,few,CSASVGGREGTQYF,TGCAGTGCTAGCGTGGGCGGGAGGGAGGGGACCCAGTACTTC
TRBV18,TRBD1,TRBJ1-2,many,CASSPPGQVVGYGYTF,TGTGCCAGCTCACCACCGGGACAGGTTGTTGGCTATGGCTACACCTTC
TRBV2,.,TRBJ1-2,.,CASSEGVNYGYTF,TGTGCCAGCAGTGAAGGAGTAAACTATGGCTACACCTTC
TRBV7-2,.,TRBJ1-2,.,CASSQRETGLPYGYTF,TGTGCCAGCAGCCAAAGGGAAACAGGGCTCCCATATGGCTACACCTTC
TRBV7-3,.,TRBJ1-4,.,CASSPPGGLTTNEKLFF,TGTGCCAGCAGCCCACCCGGGGGACTGACAACTAATGAAAAACTGTTTTTT
TRBV6-5,TRBD2,TRBJ2-2,many,CASSTPTSGRNTGELFF,TGTGCCAGCAGTACACCGACTAGCGGGCGAAACACCGGGGAGCTGTTTTTT
TRBV7-2,.,TRBJ2-5,many,CASSLDGRSEETQYF,TGTGCCAGCAGCTTAGACGGCAGGAGCGAAGAGACCCAGTACTTC
TRBV11-2,TRBD2,TRBJ2-1,.,CASSSRGLAGASYNEQFF,TGTGCCAGCAGCTCCCGGGGACTAGCGGGAGCCTCCTACAATGAGCAGTTCTTC
TRBV11-2,.,TRBJ1-1,.,CASRGAGNRNTEAFF,TGTGCCAGCAGGGGGGCGGGGAATCGGAACACTGAAGCTTTCTTT
TRBV6-2/TRBV6-3,TRBD2,TRBJ2-1,few,CASSYGGTSAYNEQFF,TGTGCCAGCAGTTACGGGGGGACTAGCGCCTACAATGAGCAGTTCTTC
TRBV5-1,.,TRBJ2-2,.,CASSLIQGTGELFF,TGCGCCAGCAGCCTAATACAGGGAACCGGGGAGCTGTTTTTT
TRBV12-3/TRBV12-4,.,TRBJ1-6,few,CASSPRGIVSPLHF,TGTGCCAGCAGTCCTCGGGGGATAGTTTCACCCCTCCACTTT
TRBV7-2,.,TRBJ1-5,many,CASRQGIVNQPQHF,TGTGCCAGCCGTCAGGGAATAGTCAATCAGCCCCAGCATTTT